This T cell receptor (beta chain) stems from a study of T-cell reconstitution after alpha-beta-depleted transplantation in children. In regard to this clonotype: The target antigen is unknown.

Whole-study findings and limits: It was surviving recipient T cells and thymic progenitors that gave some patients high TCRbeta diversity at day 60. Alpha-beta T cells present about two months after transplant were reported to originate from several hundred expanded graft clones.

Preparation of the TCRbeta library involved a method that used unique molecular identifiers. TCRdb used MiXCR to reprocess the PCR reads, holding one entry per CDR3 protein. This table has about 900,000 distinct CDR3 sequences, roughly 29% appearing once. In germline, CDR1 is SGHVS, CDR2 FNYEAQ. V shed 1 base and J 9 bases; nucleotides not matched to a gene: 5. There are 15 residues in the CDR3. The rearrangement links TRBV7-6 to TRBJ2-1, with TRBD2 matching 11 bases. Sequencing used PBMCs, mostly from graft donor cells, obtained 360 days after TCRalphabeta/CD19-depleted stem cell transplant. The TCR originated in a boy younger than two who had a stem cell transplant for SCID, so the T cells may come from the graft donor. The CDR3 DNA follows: TGTGCCAGCAGCTTAGGTAGCGGGGGGGCCGGTGAGCAGTTCTTC. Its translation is CASSLGSGGAGEQFF.